This T cell receptor beta chain was sequenced in a study of identical twins. Unique molecular identifiers were present on the cDNA, and a universal primer site came from template switching. A single record per CDR3 protein comes from TCRdb applying MiXCR to the 5' RACE reads. The sample shows 250,000 or so distinct CDR3 sequences, approximately 6.8% of them seen only once. General study results and limits: Interpretation of the results relied on cross-sectional statistical analysis and not on following the same donors.

All donors were healthy Caucasians. This clonotype was detected a few times. The antigen remains undetermined. Germline V CDR1 and CDR2: SGHDN, FVKESK. V lost 0 bases to trimming and J lost 6 bases, with 10 bases between them. The CDR3 has 14 residues. A further study also used this sample, focusing on yellow fever vaccine responses in identical twins.

Sequencing was done on a sample of CD8+ T cells sorted from blood. This chain uses TRBV14 with TRBJ2-3; no clear D gene. This TCR was recovered from a young woman in good health. The CDR3 DNA is TGTGCCAGCAGCCAAGACGACAAGTGGGATACGCAGTATTTT. Encoded protein: CASSQDDKWDTQYF. The variable domain in full, with the rest retrieved from reference TRBV14 and TRBJ2-3, is EAGVTQFPSHSVIEKGQTVTLRCDPISGHDNLYWYRRVMGKEIKFLLHFVKESKQDESGMPNNRFLAERTGGTYSTLKVQPAELEDSGVYFCASSQDDKWDTQYFGPGTRLTVL.